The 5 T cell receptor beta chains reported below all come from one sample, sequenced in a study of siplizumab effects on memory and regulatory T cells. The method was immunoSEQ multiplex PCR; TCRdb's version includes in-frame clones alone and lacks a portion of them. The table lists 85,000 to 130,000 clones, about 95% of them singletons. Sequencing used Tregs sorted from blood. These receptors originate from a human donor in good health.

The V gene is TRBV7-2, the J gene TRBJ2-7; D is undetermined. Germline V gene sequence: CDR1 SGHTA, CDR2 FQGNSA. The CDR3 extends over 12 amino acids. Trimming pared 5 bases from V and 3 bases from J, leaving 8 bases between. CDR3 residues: CASSPQVYEQYF. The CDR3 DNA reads TGTGCCAGCAGCCCTCAGGTCTACGAGCAGTACTTC. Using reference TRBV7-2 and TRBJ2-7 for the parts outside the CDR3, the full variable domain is GAGVSQSPSNKVTEKGKDVELRCDPISGHTALYWYRQSLGQGLEFLIYFQGNSAPDKSGLPSDRFSAERTGGSVSTLTIQRTQQEDSAVYLCASSPQVYEQYFGPGTRLTVT.

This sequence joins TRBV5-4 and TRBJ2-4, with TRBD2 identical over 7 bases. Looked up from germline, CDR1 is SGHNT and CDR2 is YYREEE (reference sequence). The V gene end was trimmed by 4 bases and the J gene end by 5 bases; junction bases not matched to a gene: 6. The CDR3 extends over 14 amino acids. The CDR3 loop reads CASSPGLKENIQYF. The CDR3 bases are TGTGCCAGCAGCCCGGGACTAAAGGAAAACATTCAGTACTTC.

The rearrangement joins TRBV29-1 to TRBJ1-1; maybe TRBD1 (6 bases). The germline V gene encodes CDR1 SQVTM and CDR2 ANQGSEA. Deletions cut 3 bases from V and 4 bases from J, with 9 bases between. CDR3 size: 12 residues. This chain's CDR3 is CSVDTGTTEAFF. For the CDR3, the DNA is TGCAGCGTTGATACAGGGACCACTGAAGCTTTCTTT.

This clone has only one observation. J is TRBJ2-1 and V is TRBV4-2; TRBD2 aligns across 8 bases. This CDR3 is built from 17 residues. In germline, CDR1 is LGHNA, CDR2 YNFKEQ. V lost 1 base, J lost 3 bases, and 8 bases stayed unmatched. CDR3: CASSQGLVTSGYNEQFF. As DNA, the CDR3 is TGTGCCAGCAGCCAAGGGTTAGTAACTAGCGGCTACAATGAGCAGTTCTTC.

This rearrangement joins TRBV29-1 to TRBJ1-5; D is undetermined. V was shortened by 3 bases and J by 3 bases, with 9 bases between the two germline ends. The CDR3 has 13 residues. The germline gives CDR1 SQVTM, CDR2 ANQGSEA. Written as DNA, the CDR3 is TGCAGCGTTGAGGAGTTCCCCAATCAGCCCCAGCATTTT. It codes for CSVEEFPNQPQHF. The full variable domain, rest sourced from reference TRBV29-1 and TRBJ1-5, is SAVISQKPSRDICQRGTSLTIQCQVDSQVTMMFWYRQQPGQSLTLIATANQGSEATYESGFVIDKFPISRPNLTFSTLTVSNMSPEDSSIYLCSVEEFPNQPQHFGDGTRLSIL.